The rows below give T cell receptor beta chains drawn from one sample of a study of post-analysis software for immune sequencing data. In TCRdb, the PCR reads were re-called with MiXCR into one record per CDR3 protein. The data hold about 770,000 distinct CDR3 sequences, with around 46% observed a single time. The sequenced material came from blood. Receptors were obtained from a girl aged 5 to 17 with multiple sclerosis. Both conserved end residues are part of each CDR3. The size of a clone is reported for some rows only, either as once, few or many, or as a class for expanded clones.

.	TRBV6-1	CASRGDSYGYTF
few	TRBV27	CASSRAQGPEAFF
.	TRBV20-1	CSASTSVNGEQYF
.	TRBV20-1	CSAIRDGAYEQYF
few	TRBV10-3	CAISESSGLVATDTQYF
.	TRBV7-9	CASSLALSGEETQYF
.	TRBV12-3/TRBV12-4	CASSWSGPGDEQFF
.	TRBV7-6	CASSLAYSQETQYF
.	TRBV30	CAWSILAGGSTDTQYF
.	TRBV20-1	CSARVPGLNNEQFF
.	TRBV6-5	CASSPRTGKAFF
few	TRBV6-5	CASSYTGTGLNYGYTF
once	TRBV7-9	CASSFRREFEAQYF
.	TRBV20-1	CSAREPGGDEKLFF
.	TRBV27	CASSWDRLSYEQYF
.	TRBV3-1	CASSQDQRGTEAFF
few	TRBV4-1	CASSGTKDRAMSEQFF
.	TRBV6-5	CASSYSVGEGEQYF
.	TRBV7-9	CASSLGTARPNYGYTF
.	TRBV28	CASSQDSSYGCTF
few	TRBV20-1	CSANWEAGTQYF
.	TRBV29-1	CSARAVKAQETQYF
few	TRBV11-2	CASSLVGRLAKNIQYF
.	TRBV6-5	CASGGTSTDTQYF
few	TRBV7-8	CASSLLGAGRDTQYF
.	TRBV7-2	CASSAGAGNDEQFF
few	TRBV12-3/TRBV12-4	CASSTTGYQETQYF
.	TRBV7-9	CASSIAPFPDTQYF
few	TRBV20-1	CSASYLGQENTGELFF
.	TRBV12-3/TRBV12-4	CASSPALIEQYF
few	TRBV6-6	CASSKTDTQYF
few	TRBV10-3	CAILGTSYEQYF
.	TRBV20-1	CSAPGPAGAGNEQFF
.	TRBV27	CASSFSGRGQETQYF
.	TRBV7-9	CASSLGPAGGNNEQFF
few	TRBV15	CATSRESGLGQETQYF
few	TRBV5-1	CASSATGDEQYF
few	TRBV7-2	CASSLGRGINYGYTF
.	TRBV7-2	CASSLAGTSSNYEQYF
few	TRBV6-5	CASNAAGRYDEQFF
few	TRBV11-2	CASSPYTNSYEQYF
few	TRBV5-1	CASSKPGDLGLGTDTQYF
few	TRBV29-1	CSVEGTGYQETQYF
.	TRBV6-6	CASSWVPGVPGGQPQHF
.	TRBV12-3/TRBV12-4	CASGRDGEGNEQFF
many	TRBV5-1	CASSLNTGGETQYF
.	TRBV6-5	CASSYSTHIEGYTF
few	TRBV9	CASSPDRGVGQPRHF
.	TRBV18	CASSRSQDLNYEQYF
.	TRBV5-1	CASSPGGGGNEQFF
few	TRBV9	CASSQGESRPYEQYF
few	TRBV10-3	CAINGASYF
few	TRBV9	CASSVGASGRLGEQYF
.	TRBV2	CASISGTGANYGYTF
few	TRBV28	CASSQGRQETQYF
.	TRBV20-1	CSASPGLAGAEQFF
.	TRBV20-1	CSARDRDLRREQYF